This is a list of T cell receptor beta chains from one sample in a study of cytomegalovirus exposure and HLA in healthy donors. Sequencing was performed with immunoSEQ multiplex PCR; in TCRdb, only in-frame clones are kept and a portion is missing. Among some 150,000 clones listed, under 90% were seen once. Sequenced: PBMCs. The receptor set was obtained from a boy aged 2 to 10 in good health and CMV-seronegative. Each CDR3 is given with its conserved first and last residue. The order of the fields is J gene, clone size, V gene, CDR3 protein. Clone size, where shown, is once, few, many, or a class for clones that have expanded.

j_gene: TRBJ1-5; abundance: -; v_gene: TRBV28; CDR3aa: CASSLGGEWGQPQHF
j_gene: -; abundance: once; v_gene: TRBV5-6; CDR3aa: CASSFGQGYSYEQYF
j_gene: TRBJ2-1; abundance: -; v_gene: TRBV5-1; CDR3aa: CASSSGTSNEQFF
j_gene: TRBJ1-5; abundance: -; v_gene: TRBV19; CDR3aa: CASSPTGKWNQPQHF
j_gene: TRBJ2-7; abundance: -; v_gene: TRBV20-1; CDR3aa: CSAAALGEQYF
j_gene: TRBJ2-7; abundance: few; v_gene: TRBV9; CDR3aa: CASSVGQNYEQYF
j_gene: TRBJ2-1; abundance: few; v_gene: TRBV28; CDR3aa: CASSPTGQGRGEQFF
j_gene: TRBJ2-1; abundance: -; v_gene: TRBV19; CDR3aa: CASSSSGLVSNEQFF
j_gene: TRBJ1-2; abundance: -; v_gene: TRBV5-6; CDR3aa: CASSLQTLNYGYTF
j_gene: TRBJ2-7; abundance: few; v_gene: TRBV21-1; CDR3aa: CASSSRRNNRGRFLYEQYF
j_gene: TRBJ1-1; abundance: -; v_gene: TRBV7-2; CDR3aa: CASSEQGRDTEAFF
j_gene: TRBJ1-3; abundance: -; v_gene: TRBV4-1; CDR3aa: CASSQGAGQAKF
j_gene: TRBJ1-1; abundance: -; v_gene: TRBV7-2; CDR3aa: CASSSSLAGTGGIEAFF
j_gene: TRBJ2-1; abundance: -; v_gene: TRBV4-1; CDR3aa: CASSQGLARSTYNEQFF
j_gene: TRBJ2-6; abundance: -; v_gene: TRBV7-2; CDR3aa: CASSSGTGFGANVLTF
j_gene: TRBJ2-7; abundance: -; v_gene: TRBV6-1; CDR3aa: CASSIQSGSYEQYF
j_gene: TRBJ2-3; abundance: -; v_gene: TRBV5-4; CDR3aa: CASSQGLDRTDTQYF
j_gene: TRBJ2-6; abundance: -; v_gene: TRBV15; CDR3aa: CATSRALPRQGVSGANVLTF
j_gene: TRBJ1-4; abundance: -; v_gene: TRBV7-9; CDR3aa: CASSPLTGTHEKLFF
j_gene: TRBJ2-7; abundance: few; v_gene: TRBV6-1; CDR3aa: CASSEATGGSYEQYF
j_gene: TRBJ1-1; abundance: -; v_gene: TRBV30; CDR3aa: CANATGPATEAFF
j_gene: TRBJ1-6; abundance: -; v_gene: TRBV28; CDR3aa: CASSSLWGGQYNSPLHF
j_gene: TRBJ2-3; abundance: -; v_gene: TRBV7-9; CDR3aa: CASSRGQGATDTQYF
j_gene: TRBJ2-1; abundance: -; v_gene: TRBV19; CDR3aa: CASSISGNGKQFF
j_gene: TRBJ2-1; abundance: -; v_gene: TRBV6-5; CDR3aa: CASTRTGGDNEQFF
j_gene: TRBJ2-2; abundance: once; v_gene: TRBV5-1; CDR3aa: CASSSGQGGNTGELFF
j_gene: TRBJ2-2; abundance: -; v_gene: TRBV6-4; CDR3aa: CATSPGDNTGELFF
j_gene: -; abundance: -; v_gene: TRBV28; CDR3aa: CASARQAGAYEQYF
j_gene: TRBJ1-2; abundance: -; v_gene: TRBV7-9; CDR3aa: CASSLLSRNNGYTF
j_gene: TRBJ1-1; abundance: -; v_gene: TRBV7-9; CDR3aa: CASSWEGTGIQAFF
j_gene: TRBJ2-3; abundance: -; v_gene: TRBV7-9; CDR3aa: CASSLPLGRSTDTQYF
j_gene: TRBJ1-1; abundance: -; v_gene: TRBV7-9; CDR3aa: CSSRGTGTGGLEAFF
j_gene: TRBJ1-4; abundance: -; v_gene: TRBV2; CDR3aa: CASNPRAGANEKLFF
j_gene: TRBJ2-6; abundance: -; v_gene: TRBV5-1; CDR3aa: CASSRTMDSSGANVLTF
j_gene: TRBJ2-7; abundance: -; v_gene: TRBV29-1; CDR3aa: CSVRSLPGQLYEQYF
j_gene: TRBJ2-7; abundance: -; v_gene: TRBV27; CDR3aa: CASTDRPRDRVSFPPRDEQYF
j_gene: TRBJ2-1; abundance: -; v_gene: TRBV7-3; CDR3aa: CASSVDREDEQFF
j_gene: TRBJ1-1; abundance: once; v_gene: TRBV5-4; CDR3aa: CASSATGRLPNTEAFF
j_gene: TRBJ2-7; abundance: -; v_gene: TRBV5-8; CDR3aa: CASSYGQGAYEQYF
j_gene: TRBJ2-7; abundance: -; v_gene: TRBV5-4; CDR3aa: CASSLGPIAAPYEQYF
j_gene: TRBJ2-1; abundance: few; v_gene: TRBV7-2; CDR3aa: CASSLVRGTNNEQFF
j_gene: -; abundance: -; v_gene: TRBV9; CDR3aa: CASSVAPEAGVEDPYEQYF
j_gene: TRBJ2-1; abundance: -; v_gene: TRBV9; CDR3aa: CASSSTLANNEQFF
j_gene: TRBJ2-7; abundance: -; v_gene: TRBV30; CDR3aa: CAWRAPGDSYEQYF
j_gene: TRBJ2-7; abundance: -; v_gene: TRBV5-8; CDR3aa: CASSLVSGVREQYF
j_gene: TRBJ1-5; abundance: -; v_gene: TRBV5-5; CDR3aa: CASSLWGQGNQPQHF